Shown below are 26 T cell receptor beta chains from a single sample sequenced in a study of blood T cell repertoires in COVID-19. Clones were read by immunoSEQ multiplex PCR, and TCRdb kept only the in-frame ones, dropping some. The table shows hundreds of thousands of clones, with around 89% occurring only once. The sequencing input was PBMCs or T cells enriched from blood (not recorded which). Receptors originate from a woman aged 55 to 70 in a cohort exposed to, infected with or recovered from COVID-19 (not recorded which).

The V call is TRBV7-2, the J call TRBJ2-4; tentatively, D is TRBD2 (6 bases). CDR1 SGHTA and CDR2 FQGNSA come from the germline V gene. This CDR3 comprises 14 residues. With 8 bases removed from V and 4 bases from J, the gap between germline ends came to 15 bases. The CDR3 reads CASLRAGKKNIQYF. CDR3 sequence (DNA): TGTGCCAGCCTTAGGGCGGGAAAAAAAAACATTCAGTACTTC.

The chain carries TRBV28 and TRBJ2-7; D is unclear. This CDR3 spans 12 amino acids. V was clipped by 5 bases and J by 6 bases, with 11 bases between them. CDR1 and CDR2 (germline): MDHEN, SYDVKM. For the CDR3, the DNA is TGTGCCAGCAGTCCTACTTGGTCCGAGCAGTACTTC. Its protein product is CASSPTWSEQYF.

V gene TRBV6-5 combines with J gene TRBJ2-7; D may be TRBD2 (6 bases). The CDR3 is 14 amino acids. From germline, CDR1 is MNHEY and CDR2 SVGAGI. CDR3 in amino acids: CAVKGGWYGNEQYF. CDR3 bases: TGTGCAGTCAAAGGAGGGTGGTATGGAAACGAGCAGTACTTC.

CDR3 protein: CASSPSTGSNQPQHF. The DNA for the CDR3 is TGTGCCAGCAGCCCCTCGACAGGGAGCAATCAGCCCCAGCATTTT. The chain is built from TRBV7-2 and TRBJ1-5; TRBD1 aligns across 7 bases. With V trimmed by 5 bases and J by 1 base, 5 bases remained unmatched. The CDR3 is 15 amino acids. The germline CDR1 and CDR2 sequences are SGHTA and FQGNSA.

The chain is built from TRBV27 and TRBJ1-2; possible D gene TRBD1, 5 bases. Germline-derived CDR1 and CDR2 are MNHEY and SMNVEV (reference sequence). V shed 3 bases and J shed 8 bases, with 13 bases lying between them. This CDR3 has 13 residues. Written as DNA, the CDR3 is TGTGCCAGCAGTTTGAGGGGACGGGAGGGCTACACCTTC. It is translated as CASSLRGREGYTF.

The chain carries TRBV19 and TRBJ2-5, with a weak D call TRBD2 (5 bases). The CDR3 spans 14 residues. The germline CDR1 and CDR2 sequences are LNHDA and SQIVND (reference sequence). Between the trimmed V and J ends, which lost 4 bases and 0 bases, there was a span of 9 bases. CDR3 DNA sequence: TGTGCCAGTAGTAAGCGGAAGGACCAAGAGACCCAGTACTTC. Protein: CASSKRKDQETQYF.

The chain has TRBV5-1 and TRBJ1-2, with 8 positions matching TRBD1. Trimming cost V 3 bases and J 6 bases; bases outside gene matches: 7. CDR1 and CDR2 (germline): SGHRS, YFSETQ. The CDR3 extends over 14 amino acids. The CDR3 region is CASSYGQGPDGYTF. The CDR3 nucleotides are TGCGCCAGCAGCTACGGACAGGGTCCCGATGGCTACACCTTC.

The chain joins TRBV5-1 to TRBJ1-1; D is perhaps TRBD1 (6 bases). Trimming left V 4 bases short and J 6 bases short, with 13 bases between. Germline loops: CDR1 SGHRS, CDR2 YFSETQ. CDR3 length equals 13 residues. Here the CDR3 reads CASSPTGSPEAFF. The CDR3 coding sequence is TGCGCCAGCAGCCCTACAGGGTCCCCTGAAGCTTTCTTT.

The chain uses TRBV7-2 and TRBJ2-2; no clear D. CDR1 and CDR2 (germline): SGHTA, FQGNSA. The CDR3 spans 13 residues. V gave up 4 bases and J gave up 7 bases, with 10 bases separating them. The CDR3 reads CASSSQTGGELFF. The CDR3 nucleotides read TGTGCCAGCAGCTCCCAGACGGGCGGGGAGCTGTTTTTT.

The chain has TRBV3-1 (or the pseudogene TRBV3-2) and TRBJ1-1, with D uncertain. This CDR3 is 14 amino acids long. Between the trimmed V and J ends, which lost 1 base and 4 bases, there was a span of 10 bases. Germline loops: CDR1 LGHDT, CDR2 YNNKEL (reference sequence). The CDR3 bases are TGTGCCAGCAGCCAAGGTTCGGGGAGCACTGAAGCTTTCTTT. It codes for CASSQGSGSTEAFF.

This rearrangement joins TRBV28 to TRBJ2-3; 9 positions match TRBD2. CDR1 and CDR2 from the germline V gene are MDHEN and SYDVKM. The junction had 7 bases not matched to a gene; V was cut back by 3 bases and J by 0 bases. This CDR3 has 17 residues. CDR3 residues: CASSFYPSGASTDTQYF. The DNA of the CDR3 is TGTGCCAGCAGTTTTTATCCTAGCGGGGCCAGCACAGATACGCAGTATTTT.

The chain employs TRBV12-3 or TRBV12-4 and TRBJ1-2, with 10 bases matching TRBD1. The CDR3 is 12 residues long. Germline trimming cut 4 bases from V and 8 bases from J; bases unmatched to any gene: 1. The CDR3 region is CASSWGQGGYTF. In nucleotides, the CDR3 is TGTGCCAGCAGTTGGGGACAGGGGGGCTACACCTTC.

The gene calls are TRBV2 and TRBJ2-1, with D maybe TRBD2 (5 bases). CDR1 SNHLY and CDR2 FYNNEI come from the germline V gene. The CDR3 loop spans 15 amino acids. Trimming stripped 8 bases from V and 4 bases from J, with 18 bases between. The CDR3 loop is CASGGVFLTYNEQFF. The CDR3 region has the DNA TGTGCCAGCGGAGGAGTTTTTTTGACGTACAATGAGCAGTTCTTC.

The chain joins TRBV7-2 to TRBJ1-1; tentative D call: TRBD1 (5 bases). The CDR3 loop spans 15 amino acids. The germline V and J ends were trimmed by 6 bases and 1 base, with 15 bases remaining between them. CDR1 SGHTA and CDR2 FQGNSA come from the germline V gene. The CDR3 spells CASSSRGGWNTEAFF. CDR3 sequence (DNA): TGTGCCAGCAGTTCCCGGGGGGGTTGGAACACTGAAGCTTTCTTT. The full variable domain, with the rest looked up from reference TRBV7-2 and TRBJ1-1, is GAGVSQSPSNKVTEKGKDVELRCDPISGHTALYWYRQSLGQGLEFLIYFQGNSAPDKSGLPSDRFSAERTGGSVSTLTIQRTQQEDSAVYLCASSSRGGWNTEAFFGQGTRLTVV.

The count of this clone is one. The chain is built from TRBV6-5 and TRBJ2-7; D might be TRBD2 (5 bases). The CDR3 extends over 14 amino acids. V lost 5 bases, J lost 3 bases, and 14 bases lay in between. The germline V gene has CDR1 MNHEY and CDR2 SVGAGI. This CDR3 reads CASSLERTLYEQYF. CDR3 DNA: TGTGCCAGCAGTCTAGAGCGGACCCTCTACGAGCAGTACTTC.

V usage is TRBV5-1 and J usage is TRBJ2-5; 7 positions agree with TRBD1. This CDR3 is built from 14 residues. V trimming: 2 bases; J trimming: 5 bases; junction bases outside the gene matches: 6. Germline lookup yields CDR1 SGHRS and CDR2 YFSETQ. CDR3 DNA sequence: TGCGCCAGCAGCTTACAGGGGACACGGGAGACCCAGTACTTC. Translating it yields CASSLQGTRETQYF.

The chain links TRBV7-9 to TRBJ2-1; TRBD2 agrees at 9 bases. Germline V gene lookup returns CDR1 SEHNR and CDR2 FQNEAQ (reference sequence). J gave up 7 bases and V 2 bases, and 3 bases lay outside the gene matches. This CDR3 is 14 amino acids long. CDR3 nucleotides: TGTGCCAGCAGCTTAAGCGGGAGGATGAATGAGCAGTTCTTC. It encodes CASSLSGRMNEQFF.

This chain joins TRBV5-1 and TRBJ2-4; perhaps TRBD1 as D (5 bases). Germline V gene data show CDR1 as SGHRS and CDR2 as YFSETQ. This CDR3 has 13 residues. Trimming removed 2 bases from V and 9 bases from J, with 12 bases in between. CDR3 in amino acids: CASSFGQGTIQYF. The CDR3 bases are TGCGCCAGCAGCTTCGGGCAGGGTACCATTCAGTACTTC.

V usage is TRBV11-1 and J usage is TRBJ1-2, with TRBD1 as a possible D gene (5 bases). Germline loops: CDR1 SGHAT, CDR2 FQDESV (reference sequence). The V gene lost 5 bases and the J gene lost 2 bases, with 6 bases spanning the gap. The CDR3 extends over 12 amino acids. The CDR3 DNA sequence: TGTGCCAGCAGCGCAGGGAACTATGGCTACACCTTC. Translating gives CASSAGNYGYTF.

This clone has a handful of counts. The chain couples TRBV10-3 to TRBJ1-2; D gene unclear. The CDR3 consists of 11 residues. Germline loops: CDR1 ENHRY, CDR2 SYGVKD. The ends were cut back, 6 bases at V and 9 bases at J, with 11 bases in the middle. CDR3 residues: CAIRGEVRYTF. The CDR3, as DNA: TGTGCCATCAGAGGAGAGGTACGCTACACCTTC.

The rearrangement joins TRBV9 to TRBJ2-1; maybe TRBD1 (8 bases). Trimming removed 0 bases at V and 7 bases at J, with 14 bases between. Germline CDR1 is SGDLS and CDR2 is YYNGEE. The CDR3 has 15 amino acids. In DNA, the CDR3 is TGTGCCAGCAGCGTAGTAGGACAGGGAGGGAATGAGCAGTTCTTC. Translated, it gives CASSVVGQGGNEQFF.

The V gene is TRBV18, the J gene TRBJ2-5; tentative D call: TRBD2 (6 bases). CDR1 and CDR2 from the germline V gene are KGHSH and LQKENI. The CDR3 has 13 amino acids. V lost 4 bases, J lost 2 bases, and 8 bases lay in between. The CDR3, as DNA: TGTGCCAGCTCACGGGGGGTACAAGAGACCCAGTACTTC. Translated: CASSRGVQETQYF.

The rearrangement links TRBV4-1 to TRBJ1-5, with TRBD1 as a possible D gene (5 bases). The CDR3 has 16 amino acids. V lost 3 bases and J 1 base, leaving 13 bases between the germline ends. Germline V CDR1 and CDR2: MGHRA, YSYEKL. The CDR3, as DNA: TGCGCCAGCAGCCAGAGCCACGCAGGGAGCAATCAGCCCCAGCATTTT. Residues: CASSQSHAGSNQPQHF.

The rearrangement links TRBV2 to TRBJ2-2, with a possible D match to TRBD1 (6 bases). With 7 bases removed from V and 1 base from J, the gap between germline ends came to 10 bases. This CDR3 has 14 amino acids. CDR1 and CDR2 (germline): SNHLY, FYNNEI. CDR3 in amino acids: CASTGELNTGELFF. CDR3 in DNA: TGTGCCAGCACAGGGGAGCTGAACACCGGGGAGCTGTTTTTT.

CDR3 sequence reads: CASSLTSGRDTQYF. In nucleotides, the CDR3 is TGTGCCAGCAGCCTAACTAGCGGGAGGGATACGCAGTATTTT. V gene TRBV9 combines with J gene TRBJ2-3; 12 positions agree with TRBD2. Per the germline V gene, CDR1 is SGDLS and CDR2 is YYNGEE. The CDR3 has 14 residues. Losses at the gene ends were 4 bases for V and 6 bases for J; bases not matched to a gene: 3.

The genes are TRBV19 and TRBJ1-5; TRBD1 might be the D (6 bases). This CDR3 spans 14 amino acids. V lost 6 bases, J lost 6 bases, and 15 bases lay in between. The V gene's germline CDR1 is LNHDA and CDR2 SQIVND (reference sequence). CDR3 amino acids: CASRRGGVGQPQHF. Here the CDR3 DNA reads TGTGCCAGTAGGAGGGGGGGCGTGGGTCAGCCCCAGCATTTT.